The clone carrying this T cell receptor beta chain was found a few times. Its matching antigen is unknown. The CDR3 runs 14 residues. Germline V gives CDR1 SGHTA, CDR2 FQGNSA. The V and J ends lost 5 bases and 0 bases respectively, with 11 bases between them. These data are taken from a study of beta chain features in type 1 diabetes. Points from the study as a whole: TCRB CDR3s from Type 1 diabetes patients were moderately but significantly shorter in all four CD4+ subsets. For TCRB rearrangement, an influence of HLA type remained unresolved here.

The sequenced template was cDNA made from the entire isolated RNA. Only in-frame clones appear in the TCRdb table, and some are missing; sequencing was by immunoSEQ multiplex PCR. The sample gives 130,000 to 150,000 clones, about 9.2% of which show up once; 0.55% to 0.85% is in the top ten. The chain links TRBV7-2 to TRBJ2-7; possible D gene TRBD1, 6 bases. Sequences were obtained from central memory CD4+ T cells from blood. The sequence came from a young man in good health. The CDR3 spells CASSTYRDSYEQYF. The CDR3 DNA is TGTGCCAGCAGCACCTACAGGGACTCCTACGAGCAGTACTTC.